A single TCR beta chain is shown here with its context. Its cognate antigen is unknown. TCRdb called the 5' RACE reads again in MiXCR, with one record for every CDR3 protein. The sample comprises 550,000 to 700,000 distinct CDR3 sequences, 9.6% of which are singletons, and roughly 3% rests with the top ten. The sample is drawn from a study of identical twins. Study-level findings and limits: Out-of-frame alpha sequences common to twins were enriched for low generation probability. For cord blood, abundant beta clonotypes had fewer insertions, unlike memory repertoires, which showed none.

The CDR3 has 12 residues. V was shortened by 2 bases and J by 7 bases, with 9 bases between the two germline ends. These data also formed part of another study, on yellow fever vaccine responses in identical twins.

The sample consisted of PBMCs. The sequence was obtained from a woman aged 18-30 years in good health. This chain links TRBV12-3 or TRBV12-4 with TRBJ2-7; D gene unclear. The CDR3 DNA sequence: TGTGCCAGCAGTTTAACCTTTTTGGAGCAGTACTTC. Amino acids: CASSLTFLEQYF.